These T cell receptor beta chains were read from a single sample in a study of shared clonotypes between healthy human individuals. Generated by immunoSEQ multiplex PCR, the TCRdb table keeps only in-frame clones and is missing some. The sample yields over a million clones, about 96% seen once. The sample comprised naive CD4+ T cells sorted from blood. All receptors derive from a man in his thirties or forties in good health. The CDR3 runs from the conserved cysteine through the conserved F or W. D genes are given only for firm matches. Expanded clones get a size class; other rows say once, few or many, or leave the size out.

v_call: TRBV2
j_call: TRBJ2-3
d_call: NA
clone_size: once
cdr3_aa: CASRRDPAGDTQYF
cdr3_nt: TGTGCCAGCAGGAGAGACCCGGCGGGAGATACGCAGTATTTT

v_call: TRBV29-1
j_call: TRBJ1-4
d_call: NA
clone_size: NA
cdr3_aa: CSVVVATNEKLFF
cdr3_nt: TGCAGCGTTGTAGTCGCAACTAATGAAAAACTGTTTTTT

v_call: TRBV18
j_call: TRBJ2-7
d_call: NA
clone_size: NA
cdr3_aa: CASSQYRDLSYEQYF
cdr3_nt: TGTGCCAGCTCACAGTACCGGGACCTTTCCTACGAGCAGTACTTC

v_call: TRBV19
j_call: TRBJ2-1
d_call: TRBD1
clone_size: NA
cdr3_aa: CASSIRPGTANNEQFF
cdr3_nt: TGTGCCAGTAGTATCCGCCCCGGGACAGCAAACAATGAGCAGTTCTTC

v_call: TRBV5-1
j_call: TRBJ2-3
d_call: NA
clone_size: NA
cdr3_aa: CASRVGQSTDTQYF
cdr3_nt: TGCGCCAGCAGAGTGGGCCAGAGCACAGATACGCAGTATTTT

v_call: TRBV11-2
j_call: TRBJ2-1
d_call: TRBD2
clone_size: NA
cdr3_aa: CASSFTSGRADEQFF
cdr3_nt: TGTGCCAGCAGTTTTACTAGCGGGAGGGCCGATGAGCAGTTCTTC

v_call: TRBV5-1
j_call: TRBJ2-7
d_call: NA
clone_size: NA
cdr3_aa: CASSLGLSSYEQYF
cdr3_nt: TGCGCCAGCAGCTTGGGGCTATCCTCCTACGAGCAGTACTTC

v_call: TRBV29-1
j_call: TRBJ1-2
d_call: NA
clone_size: NA
cdr3_aa: CSVDSGLRTYTF
cdr3_nt: TGCAGCGTTGACAGCGGGCTTAGAACTTACACCTTC

v_call: TRBV5-1
j_call: TRBJ2-7
d_call: NA
clone_size: NA
cdr3_aa: CASSPTADQYEQYF
cdr3_nt: TGCGCCAGCAGCCCTACGGCGGACCAGTACGAGCAGTACTTC

v_call: TRBV19
j_call: TRBJ1-2
d_call: NA
clone_size: NA
cdr3_aa: CASSITWDGDGYTF
cdr3_nt: TGTGCCAGTAGTATCACCTGGGATGGGGACGGCTACACCTTC

v_call: TRBV28
j_call: TRBJ2-7
d_call: NA
clone_size: NA
cdr3_aa: CASRTGPYEQYF
cdr3_nt: TGTGCCAGCAGAACAGGGCCCTACGAGCAGTACTTC

v_call: TRBV6-1
j_call: TRBJ2-5
d_call: NA
clone_size: once
cdr3_aa: CASSFHRAQETQYF
cdr3_nt: TGTGCCAGCAGTTTCCACAGGGCCCAAGAGACCCAGTACTTC

v_call: TRBV7-8
j_call: TRBJ2-3
d_call: NA
clone_size: once
cdr3_aa: CASSPVRDFLTDTQYF
cdr3_nt: TGTGCCAGCAGCCCTGTCCGGGACTTCCTCACAGATACGCAGTATTTT

v_call: TRBV5-5
j_call: TRBJ2-7
d_call: NA
clone_size: once
cdr3_aa: CASSLYGGTYEQYF
cdr3_nt: TGTGCCAGCAGCTTGTATGGGGGTACCTACGAGCAGTACTTC

v_call: TRBV28
j_call: TRBJ2-7
d_call: TRBD1
clone_size: NA
cdr3_aa: CASRTGWGEQYF
cdr3_nt: TGTGCCAGCAGGACAGGGTGGGGCGAGCAGTACTTC

v_call: TRBV9
j_call: TRBJ2-5
d_call: NA
clone_size: NA
cdr3_aa: CASSVAFGQHQETQYF
cdr3_nt: TGTGCCAGCAGCGTAGCTTTTGGACAGCACCAAGAGACCCAGTACTTC

v_call: TRBV6-1
j_call: TRBJ1-3
d_call: NA
clone_size: NA
cdr3_aa: CASATERNTIYF
cdr3_nt: TGTGCCAGCGCGACGGAGAGAAACACCATATATTTT

v_call: TRBV5-4
j_call: TRBJ1-4
d_call: NA
clone_size: NA
cdr3_aa: CASSLAVTNEKLFF
cdr3_nt: TGTGCCAGCAGCTTAGCGGTGACTAATGAAAAACTGTTTTTT

v_call: TRBV9
j_call: TRBJ2-7
d_call: NA
clone_size: NA
cdr3_aa: CASSVADGSYEQYF
cdr3_nt: TGTGCCAGCAGCGTAGCGGACGGTTCCTACGAGCAGTACTTC

v_call: TRBV28
j_call: TRBJ1-5
d_call: NA
clone_size: NA
cdr3_aa: CAVVMDSSNQPQHF
cdr3_nt: TGTGCCGTAGTAATGGACAGTAGCAATCAGCCCCAGCATTTT

v_call: TRBV27
j_call: TRBJ2-6
d_call: NA
clone_size: NA
cdr3_aa: CASGPQMGSGANVLTF
cdr3_nt: TGTGCCAGCGGCCCCCAAATGGGGTCAGGGGCCAACGTCCTGACTTTC

v_call: TRBV7-9
j_call: TRBJ2-7
d_call: TRBD1
clone_size: few
cdr3_aa: CASSFQGAHEQYF
cdr3_nt: TGTGCCAGCAGCTTCCAGGGGGCCCACGAGCAGTACTTC

v_call: TRBV19
j_call: TRBJ2-1
d_call: NA
clone_size: once
cdr3_aa: CASRRRGSEDNEQFF
cdr3_nt: TGTGCCAGTAGACGGAGGGGAAGTGAGGACAATGAGCAGTTCTTC

v_call: TRBV7-7
j_call: TRBJ2-1
d_call: NA
clone_size: once
cdr3_aa: CASSLDVEDEQFF
cdr3_nt: TGTGCTAGCAGCTTAGACGTCGAGGATGAGCAGTTCTTC

v_call: TRBV6-1
j_call: TRBJ2-1
d_call: NA
clone_size: NA
cdr3_aa: CASSDSLPSYNEQFF
cdr3_nt: TGTGCCAGCAGTGATTCCCTCCCCTCCTACAATGAGCAGTTCTTC

v_call: TRBV28
j_call: TRBJ2-7
d_call: NA
clone_size: NA
cdr3_aa: CACRGGPYEQYF
cdr3_nt: TGTGCCTGCAGAGGCGGACCCTACGAGCAGTACTTC

v_call: TRBV7-8
j_call: TRBJ1-2
d_call: NA
clone_size: NA
cdr3_aa: CASSLGDNYGYTF
cdr3_nt: TGTGCCAGCAGCTTAGGGGACAACTATGGCTACACCTTC

v_call: TRBV11-2
j_call: TRBJ2-7
d_call: TRBD1
clone_size: NA
cdr3_aa: CASSLRDRGHEQYF
cdr3_nt: TGTGCCAGCAGCCTGAGGGACAGGGGCCACGAGCAGTACTTC

v_call: TRBV7-2
j_call: TRBJ1-3
d_call: NA
clone_size: once
cdr3_aa: CASSFLLNTGNTIYF
cdr3_nt: TGTGCCAGCAGCTTTCTTCTCAACACTGGAAACACCATATATTTT

v_call: TRBV18
j_call: TRBJ2-1
d_call: NA
clone_size: NA
cdr3_aa: CASSPPIGATYNEQFF
cdr3_nt: TGTGCCAGCTCACCACCGATTGGGGCAACCTACAATGAGCAGTTCTTC

v_call: TRBV15
j_call: TRBJ1-5
d_call: TRBD1
clone_size: NA
cdr3_aa: CATRDREGNQPQHF
cdr3_nt: TGTGCCACAAGAGACAGGGAGGGCAATCAGCCCCAGCATTTT

v_call: TRBV9
j_call: TRBJ2-2
d_call: TRBD2
clone_size: NA
cdr3_aa: CASSVTTSGSMGTGELFF
cdr3_nt: TGTGCCAGCAGCGTCACGACTAGCGGGAGTATGGGCACCGGGGAGCTGTTTTTT